This TCR beta chain was sequenced during a study of T-cell reconstitution after alpha-beta-depleted transplantation in children (TCRdb year 2016). For the wider study: Using TCR repertoire profiling, the study followed T-cell immune reconstitution in a quantitative way in children after TCRalphabeta/CD19-depleted allogeneic hematopoietic cell transplantation.

Library preparation employed PCR. The sequencer was an Illumina HiSeq 2500. TCR libraries were prepared with molecular barcoding, using unique molecular identifiers to normalize TCRbeta repertoire quantification. The raw public data were reprocessed by TCRdb itself: fastp quality trimming at Q25, MiXCR clonotype calling, in-frame beta chains only. Each CDR3 protein gets just one entry, which takes the most common genes and DNA from the rows behind it. The sample data list some 500,000 distinct CDR3 sequences, and approximately 32% of these were observed just once. The ten largest clones represent under 3% of the sample. Trimming removed 8 bases from V and 7 bases from J; the gene matches leave 15 bases unexplained. The CDR3 sequence holds 16 residues, the cysteine and phenylalanine included. The entry retains the CDR3 DNA only, 48 bases that are in frame from base 1. Sequences MGHDK (CDR1) and SYGVNS (CDR2) are obtained from the germline V gene.

Comment on this clonotype: Its antigen is currently not known. Base quality data are lacking; no much larger clone is found one base away.

The sequenced sample was PBMCs from the stem cell graft donor, obtained from the stem cell graft. The chain joins TRBV25-1 to TRBJ2-2; the central 8 bases match TRBD1. This sequence was found in a human donor who donated a stem cell graft to a child with aplastic anemia. The CDR3 amino acid sequence is: CASQKSGTGVGGELFF. The DNA sequence is given as TGTGCCAGCCAAAAATCCGGGACAGGAGTTGGCGGGGAGCTGTTTTTT.